A single sample is the source of the 16 T cell receptor beta chains below, sequenced in a study of cytomegalovirus exposure and HLA in healthy donors. 60 Vbeta and 13 Jbeta primers were used in PCR. Produced via immunoSEQ multiplex PCR; TCRdb's table is partial and in-frame only. The data contain 170,000 or so clones, 75% to 90% of them singletons. Sequencing was done on a sample of PBMCs. These receptors all come from a man aged 25-45 years in good health and CMV-seropositive.

The chain employs TRBV5-1 and TRBJ1-1; D is perhaps TRBD1 (6 bases). V was clipped by 4 bases and J by 0 bases, with 13 bases between them. CDR3 length equals 15 residues. Germline V lookup: CDR1 SGHRS, CDR2 YFSETQ. The CDR3 here is CASSIRGGMNTEAFF. Here the CDR3 DNA reads TGCGCCAGCAGCATCAGGGGCGGCATGAACACTGAAGCTTTCTTT.

The genes are TRBV30 and TRBJ1-1; the match to TRBD1 covers 7 bases. Germline trimming cut 0 bases from V and 1 base from J; bases unmatched to any gene: 5. Germline V gives CDR1 GTSNPN, CDR2 SVGIG (reference sequence). The CDR3 runs to 15 residues. The CDR3 DNA sequence: TGTGCCTGGAGTGTTGCAGGGGGAACGAACACTGAAGCTTTCTTT. Amino acid sequence: CAWSVAGGTNTEAFF.

This chain uses TRBV7-9 with TRBJ1-3; D gene uncertain. The CDR3 sequence is 15 residues long. The germline V gene encodes CDR1 SEHNR and CDR2 FQNEAQ (reference sequence). Trimming pared 5 bases from V and 3 bases from J, leaving 14 bases between. CDR3 sequence: CASSRAGRYGNTIYF. The DNA of the CDR3 is TGTGCCAGCAGCCGTGCAGGTCGGTATGGAAACACCATATATTTT.

The chain couples TRBV28 to TRBJ2-2; 8 bases fit TRBD1. Germline-derived CDR1 and CDR2 are MDHEN and SYDVKM. The CDR3 loop spans 15 amino acids. V lost 6 bases and J lost 8; bases outside the gene matches: 11. CDR3 nucleotides: TGTGCCAGCAGCAGCAGGGGCAGGGACAGGGGGGAGCTGTTTTTT. Protein sequence: CASSSRGRDRGELFF.

This clone has only a few counts. V usage is TRBV30 and J usage is TRBJ1-5; perhaps TRBD1 as D (5 bases). Germline values: CDR1 GTSNPN, CDR2 SVGIG (reference sequence). V was cut by 1 base and J by 4 bases, with 11 bases left in between. There are 14 residues in the CDR3. DNA of the CDR3: TGTGCCTGGAGTGGGGCGGGGGGAAATCAGCCCCAGCATTTT. Encoded protein: CAWSGAGGNQPQHF. Drawing the rest from reference TRBV30 and TRBJ1-5, the complete variable domain is SQTIHQWPATLVQPVGSPLSLECTVEGTSNPNLYWYRQAAGRGLQLLFYSVGIGQISSEVPQNLSASRPQDRQFILSSKKLLLSDSGFYLCAWSGAGGNQPQHFGDGTRLSIL.

In its sample, this clone was seen a few times. The chain joins TRBV4-1 to TRBJ2-7, with 7 bases lining up with TRBD2. V shed 1 base, J shed 2 bases, and the junction held 8 bases outside the gene matches. This CDR3 is built from 16 residues. CDR1 is MGHRA and CDR2 is YSYEKL in the germline V gene. CDR3 in DNA: TGCGCCAGCAGCCAAGCGTTGGAGGGAGGGGCCTACGAGCAGTACTTC. Protein: CASSQALEGGAYEQYF.

The rearrangement uses TRBV27 and TRBJ2-3; 7 bases map to TRBD2. The V gene end was trimmed by 0 bases and the J gene end by 1 base; junction bases not matched to a gene: 4. The length of the CDR3 is 16 residues. Per the germline V gene, CDR1 is MNHEY and CDR2 is SMNVEV (reference sequence). The CDR3 loop reads CASSLSALAGTDTQYF. The CDR3 nucleotides read TGTGCCAGCAGTTTATCGGCCCTAGCGGGCACAGATACGCAGTATTTT.

Here the CDR3 DNA reads TGTGCCAGCAGCTTAGCCAGGGGGCACCCCTACGAGCAGTACTTC. This sequence encodes CASSLARGHPYEQYF. The genes are TRBV7-9 and TRBJ2-7; 8 nucleotides match TRBD1. Per germline, CDR1 SEHNR and CDR2 FQNEAQ (reference sequence). Trimming removed 0 bases from V and 2 bases from J; junction bases left unmatched: 3. The CDR3 is made up of 15 amino acids.

The chain employs TRBV15 and TRBJ2-7; 10 bases are shared with TRBD1. The J segment lost 7 bases and the V segment lost 0 bases, leaving 9 bases of the junction unmatched. Germline CDR1 LNHNV, CDR2 YYDKDF (reference sequence). The CDR3 runs 16 residues. This CDR3 is CATSRDRGTGVWEQYF. The CDR3 coding sequence is TGTGCCACCAGCAGAGATCGGGGGACAGGGGTATGGGAGCAGTACTTC.

CDR3 amino acids: CAWSEGAVSTLHF. CDR3 DNA: TGTGCCTGGAGTGAAGGGGCCGTGAGCACCCTCCACTTT. The chain couples TRBV30 to TRBJ1-6, with D maybe TRBD1 (5 bases). This CDR3 contains 13 residues. The V and J ends lost 1 base and 14 bases respectively, with 15 bases between them. Germline loops: CDR1 GTSNPN, CDR2 SVGIG (reference sequence).

The chain is built from TRBV6-1 and TRBJ2-7; the match to TRBD2 covers 10 bases. The CDR3 extends over 15 amino acids. The V and J ends lost 7 bases and 0 bases, in that order; junction bases with no gene match: 6. Germline values: CDR1 MNHNS, CDR2 SASEGT. The CDR3 here is CASTDTSGVSYEQYF. DNA for the CDR3: TGTGCCAGCACCGATACTAGCGGGGTCTCCTACGAGCAGTACTTC.

The gene calls are TRBV27 and TRBJ2-7; D gene uncertain. V was clipped by 5 bases and J by 1 base, with 9 bases between them. Germline assignment: CDR1 MNHEY and CDR2 SMNVEV (reference sequence). This CDR3 comprises 13 residues. The CDR3 sequence is CASSERNSYEQYF. CDR3 in DNA: TGTGCCAGCAGTGAGAGAAATTCCTACGAGCAGTACTTC.

Only a few counts were recorded for this clone. The CDR3 region is CASSPRLAGGIATDTQYF. DNA of the CDR3: TGTGCCAGCAGCCCCCGACTAGCGGGGGGGATCGCGACAGATACGCAGTATTTT. The chain is built from TRBV4-2 and TRBJ2-3, with TRBD2 matching 14 bases. This CDR3 is built from 18 residues. The germline CDR1 and CDR2 sequences are LGHNA and YNFKEQ. Unmatched junction bases numbered 9, after V lost 4 bases and J lost 3 bases.

This clone was seen more than once but under ten times. The gene calls are TRBV5-4 and TRBJ2-1, with D perhaps matching TRBD1 (6 bases). CDR3 length: 15 amino acids. The V and J ends lost 0 bases and 2 bases respectively, with 9 bases between them. Germline V gene data show CDR1 as SGHNT and CDR2 as YYREEE (reference sequence). CDR3 residues: CASSLGQGPYNEQFF. The CDR3 DNA sequence: TGTGCCAGCAGCTTGGGCCAGGGGCCCTACAATGAGCAGTTCTTC.

The chain couples TRBV10-2 to TRBJ2-1; 13 bases are shared with TRBD2. CDR3 length equals 13 residues. The germline gives CDR1 WSHSY, CDR2 SAAADI. The junction had 6 bases not matched to a gene; V was cut back by 10 bases and J by 9 bases. The CDR3 DNA sequence: TGCGCCACCCGGACTAGCGGGAGAGGTGAGCAGTTCTTC. Amino acid sequence: CATRTSGRGEQFF.

This clone was counted between two and nine times. The rearrangement uses TRBV6-6 and TRBJ2-3; D perhaps matches TRBD2 (6 bases). From germline, CDR1 is MNHNY and CDR2 SVGAGI (reference sequence). Trimming removed 4 bases at V and 4 bases at J, with 18 bases between. The CDR3 spans 16 residues. The CDR3 sequence: CASSSSSALRADTQYF. For the CDR3, the DNA is TGTGCCAGCAGTTCGTCTAGCGCTCTACGGGCAGATACGCAGTATTTT.